This TCR beta chain was sequenced during a study of blood T cell repertoires in COVID-19. Study background: Material from acute and convalescent COVID-19 was sourced from the United States, Italy and Spain. The cDNA or gDNA used as material had been derived from T cells, B-cell-depleted T cells, or PBMCs.

The data were produced by immunoSEQ multiplex PCR, yet TCRdb's version contains in-frame clones alone and is incomplete. This table holds approximately 120,000 clones, roughly 85% found once. The germline CDR1 and CDR2 sequences are SEHNR and FQNEAQ (reference sequence). The CDR3 covers 13 residues. V gave up 4 bases and J gave up 3 bases, with 9 bases separating them. Sequencing was done on a sample of peripheral blood. The clonotype was recovered from a human donor in a cohort sampled during active COVID-19. V is TRBV7-9 and J is TRBJ1-1, with D unresolved. In DNA, the CDR3 is TGTGCCAGCAGCTCACTACCGGACACTGAAGCTTTCTTT. The encoded protein is CASSSLPDTEAFF.